The T cell receptor (beta chain) described here comes from a study of CD8+CD57+ T cells in acquired aplastic anemia. At the level of the study: Quantities of DNA derived from sorted CD4+ and CD8+ cells averaged roughly 3 ug.

TCR beta VDJ and CDR3 profiles were obtained from a genomic DNA template. TCRdb re-called the reads through MiXCR, storing one row per CDR3 protein. The profile covers some 190,000 distinct CDR3 sequences, with approximately 45% appearing a single time and approximately 2.9% taken by the ten largest. The CDR3 runs 14 residues. Germline CDR1 reads SSHAT; CDR2 reads FNYEAQ (reference sequence). V was pared by 1 base and J by 0 bases, with 7 bases between. The V call is TRBV7-7, the J call TRBJ2-7; the D is unclear. Input material: sorted CD4+, CD8+, or CD8+CD57+ T cells (not recorded which) from PBMCs. This TCR was sampled from a human donor in good health. CDR3 region: CASSLDVASYEQYF. Here the CDR3 DNA reads TGTGCCAGCAGCTTAGACGTAGCCTCCTACGAGCAGTACTTC.